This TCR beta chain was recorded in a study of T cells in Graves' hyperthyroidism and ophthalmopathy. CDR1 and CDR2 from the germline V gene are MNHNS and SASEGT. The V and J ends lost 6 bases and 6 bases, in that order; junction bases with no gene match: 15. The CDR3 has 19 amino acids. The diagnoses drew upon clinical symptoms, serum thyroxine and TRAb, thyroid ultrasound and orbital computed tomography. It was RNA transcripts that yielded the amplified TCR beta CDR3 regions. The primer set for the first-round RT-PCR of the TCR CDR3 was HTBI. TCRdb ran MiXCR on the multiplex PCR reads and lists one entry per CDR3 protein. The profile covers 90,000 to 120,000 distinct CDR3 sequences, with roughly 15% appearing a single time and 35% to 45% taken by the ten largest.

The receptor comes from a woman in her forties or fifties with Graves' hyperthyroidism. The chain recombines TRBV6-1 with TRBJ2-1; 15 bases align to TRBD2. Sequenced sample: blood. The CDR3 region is CASSQGLAGGIRVRNEQFF. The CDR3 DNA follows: TGTGCCAGCAGCCAAGGACTAGCGGGGGGGATCCGGGTTCGCAATGAGCAGTTCTTC.